This TCR beta chain derives from a study of T cell responses to AZD1222 COVID-19 vaccine. Germline V lookup: CDR1 MDHEN, CDR2 SYDVKM. This CDR3 is built from 17 residues. V gave up 2 bases and J gave up 0 bases, with 14 bases separating them. The protocol was immunoSEQ multiplex PCR, while the TCRdb copy is restricted to in-frame clones and leaves out a portion. This table holds around 63,000 clones, 65% to 90% found once. Source: peripheral blood, taken on day 0 of AZD1222 vaccination. The gene calls are TRBV28 and TRBJ1-3; D is unclear. The sequence was obtained from an adult in good health. The CDR3 region is CASSLILSGGSGNTIYF. As DNA, the CDR3 is TGTGCCAGCAGTTTAATCCTATCCGGCGGCTCTGGAAACACCATATATTTT.